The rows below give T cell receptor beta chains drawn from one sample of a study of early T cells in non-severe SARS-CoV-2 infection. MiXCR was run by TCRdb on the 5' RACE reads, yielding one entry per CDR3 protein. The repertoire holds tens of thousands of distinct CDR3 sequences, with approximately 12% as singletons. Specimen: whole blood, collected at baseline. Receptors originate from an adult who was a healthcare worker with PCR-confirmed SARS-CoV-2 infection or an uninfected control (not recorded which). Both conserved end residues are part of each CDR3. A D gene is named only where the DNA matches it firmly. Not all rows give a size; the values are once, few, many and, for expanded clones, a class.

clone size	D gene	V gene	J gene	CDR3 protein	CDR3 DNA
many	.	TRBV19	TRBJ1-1	CASSMEWGTEAFF	TGTGCCAGTAGTATGGAGTGGGGCACTGAAGCTTTCTTT
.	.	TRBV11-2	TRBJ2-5	CASSPSDSLKTQYF	TGTGCCAGCAGCCCGTCAGACAGCCTGAAGACCCAGTACTTC
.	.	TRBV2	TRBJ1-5	CASSESNQPQHF	TGTGCCAGCAGTGAAAGCAATCAGCCCCAGCATTTT
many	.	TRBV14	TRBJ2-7	CASRPSGSQQGQYF	TGTGCCAGCAGACCTTCGGGAAGTCAGCAAGGGCAGTACTTC
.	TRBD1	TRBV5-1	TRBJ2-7	CASSLETGILAYEQYF	TGCGCCAGCAGCTTGGAGACAGGGATACTTGCCTACGAGCAGTACTTC
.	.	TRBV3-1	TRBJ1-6	CASSQVTNSPLHF	TGTGCCAGCAGCCAAGTTACGAATTCACCCCTCCACTTT
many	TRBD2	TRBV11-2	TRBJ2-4	CASSLNRGRATDIQYF	TGTGCCAGCAGCTTAAATCGCGGGAGGGCTACGGACATTCAGTACTTC
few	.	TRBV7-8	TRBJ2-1	CASSLRLSTRNEQFF	TGTGCCAGCAGCTTAAGGTTGAGCACGCGCAATGAGCAGTTCTTC
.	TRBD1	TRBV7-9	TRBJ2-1	CASSTWGQGTTGGNEQFF	TGTGCCAGCAGCACGTGGGGACAGGGGACTACGGGAGGCAATGAGCAGTTCTTC
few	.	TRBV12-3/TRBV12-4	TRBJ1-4	CASSSRGGLSEKLFF	TGTGCCAGCAGTTCCCGGGGGGGTCTCAGTGAAAAACTGTTTTTT
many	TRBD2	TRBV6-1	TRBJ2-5	CASSVAGGMGETQYF	TGTGCCAGCAGTGTGGCCGGGGGGATGGGAGAGACCCAGTACTTC
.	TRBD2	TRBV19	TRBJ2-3	CASSATSGTKTDTQYF	TGTGCCAGTAGTGCGACTAGCGGCACAAAGACAGATACGCAGTATTTT
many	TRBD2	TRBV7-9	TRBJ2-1	CASSLAGASGSSYNEQFF	TGTGCCAGCAGCTTAGCCGGGGCTAGCGGGAGCTCCTACAATGAGCAGTTCTTC
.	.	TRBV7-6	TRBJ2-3	CASSLGSKPSTDTQYF	TGTGCCAGCAGCTTAGGGAGTAAGCCTAGCACAGATACGCAGTATTTT
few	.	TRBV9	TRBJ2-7	CASSATPQGEQYF	TGTGCCAGCAGCGCGACTCCCCAGGGCGAGCAGTACTTC
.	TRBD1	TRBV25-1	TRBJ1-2	CASSEPQGGSGYTF	TGTGCCAGCAGTGAACCCCAGGGGGGAAGCGGCTACACCTTC
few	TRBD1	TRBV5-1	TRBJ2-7	CASSLLGTDSYEQYF	TGCGCCAGCAGCCTACTCGGGACAGACTCCTACGAGCAGTACTTC
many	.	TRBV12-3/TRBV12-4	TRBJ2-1	CASSSPGGDEQFF	TGTGCCAGCAGTTCCCCCGGAGGGGATGAGCAGTTCTTC
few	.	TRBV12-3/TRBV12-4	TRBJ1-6	CASTPGNHNSPLHF	TGTGCCAGCACACCGGGAAACCATAATTCACCCCTCCACTTT
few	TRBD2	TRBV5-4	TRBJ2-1	CASSLGGSVPYNEQFF	TGTGCCAGCAGCTTGGGCGGGAGCGTCCCCTACAATGAGCAGTTCTTC
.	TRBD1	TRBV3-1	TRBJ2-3	CASSQDFGTGWAGDTQYF	TGTGCCAGCAGCCAAGATTTCGGGACAGGGTGGGCCGGAGATACGCAGTATTTT
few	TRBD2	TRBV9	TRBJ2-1	CASSVLAGVHEQFF	TGTGCCAGCAGCGTACTAGCGGGAGTGCATGAGCAGTTCTTC
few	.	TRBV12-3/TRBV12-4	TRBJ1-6	CASSTRDSPLHF	TGTGCCAGCAGTACCAGAGATTCACCCCTCCACTTT
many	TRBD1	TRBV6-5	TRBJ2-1	CASRQGATSSYNEQFF	TGTGCCAGCAGACAGGGGGCGACCAGCTCCTACAATGAGCAGTTCTTC
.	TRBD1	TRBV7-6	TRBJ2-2	CASSRWDRGLGELFF	TGTGCCAGCAGCCGTTGGGACAGGGGGCTAGGGGAGCTGTTTTTT
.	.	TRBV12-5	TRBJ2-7	CASGLVLGAGEQYF	TGTGCTAGTGGTTTGGTACTTGGAGCGGGCGAGCAGTACTTC
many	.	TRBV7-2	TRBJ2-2	CASSLSGTPNTGELFF	TGTGCCAGCAGCTTAAGTGGGACACCCAACACCGGGGAGCTGTTTTTT
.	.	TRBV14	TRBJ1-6	CASSQHRVLGRSGSYNSPLHF	TGTGCCAGCAGCCAACACAGAGTTCTAGGCCGCTCGGGCTCCTATAATTCACCCCTCCACTTT
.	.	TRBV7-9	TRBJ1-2	CASSDHPRRRVPDYTF	TGTGCCAGCAGCGACCACCCAAGGCGGCGAGTCCCCGACTACACCTTC
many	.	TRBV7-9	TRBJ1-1	CASRYLNTEAFF	TGTGCCAGCAGGTACCTGAACACTGAAGCTTTCTTT
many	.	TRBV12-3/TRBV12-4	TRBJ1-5	CASSLDGSRPQHF	TGTGCCAGCAGTTTAGACGGCTCTAGGCCCCAGCATTTT
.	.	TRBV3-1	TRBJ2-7	CASRGLPYEQYF	TGTGCCAGCAGGGGGCTCCCCTACGAGCAGTACTTC
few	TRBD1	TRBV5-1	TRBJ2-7	CASSLGWTGPGDEQYF	TGCGCCAGCAGCTTGGGATGGACAGGGCCGGGGGACGAGCAGTACTTC
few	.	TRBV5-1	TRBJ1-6	CASSFSEDNSPLHF	TGCGCCAGCAGCTTCTCGGAAGATAATTCACCCCTCCACTTT
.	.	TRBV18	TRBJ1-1	CASSLNVDTEAFF	TGTGCCAGCTCACTAAATGTTGACACTGAAGCTTTCTTT
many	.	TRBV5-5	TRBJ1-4	CASSSYNLEKLFF	TGTGCCAGCAGCTCCTACAACTTAGAAAAACTGTTTTTT
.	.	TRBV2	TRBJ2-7	CASIPSWDGSYEQYF	TGTGCCAGCATCCCAAGTTGGGACGGGTCCTACGAGCAGTACTTC
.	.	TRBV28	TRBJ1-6	CASTQDSGPVVALHF	TGTGCCAGCACTCAGGACAGTGGGCCGGTGGTGGCCCTCCACTTT
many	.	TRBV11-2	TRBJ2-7	CASSPLPGAHYEQYF	TGTGCCAGCAGTCCCCTCCCCGGGGCCCACTACGAGCAGTACTTC
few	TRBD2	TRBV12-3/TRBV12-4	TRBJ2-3	CASSFPGLAGASTDTQYF	TGTGCCAGCAGTTTCCCGGGACTAGCGGGTGCTAGCACAGATACGCAGTATTTT
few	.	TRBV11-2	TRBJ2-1	CASSLSPGTHDEQFF	TGTGCCAGCAGCTTAAGCCCCGGGACGCACGATGAGCAGTTCTTC
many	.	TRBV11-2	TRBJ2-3	CASSFTPADTQYF	TGTGCCAGCAGTTTCACCCCGGCAGATACGCAGTATTTT
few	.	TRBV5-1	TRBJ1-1	CASSGGLGTEAFF	TGCGCCAGCAGCGGGGGGCTAGGAACTGAAGCTTTCTTT
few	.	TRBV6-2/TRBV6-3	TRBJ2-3	CASSSGGPSLGQYF	TGTGCCAGCAGTTCAGGGGGGCCCTCGTTAGGGCAGTATTTT
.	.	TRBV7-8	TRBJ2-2	CASSNRPVGSGNTGELFF	TGTGCCAGCAGCAACCGCCCGGTGGGTAGCGGGAACACCGGGGAGCTGTTTTTT
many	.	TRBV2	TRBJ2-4	CASRPQGSLSLAKNIQYF	TGTGCCAGCAGACCACAGGGATCCCTATCTCTAGCCAAAAACATTCAGTACTTC
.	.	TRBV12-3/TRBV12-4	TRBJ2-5	CASSFGGETQYF	TGTGCCAGCAGTTTCGGGGGCGAGACCCAGTACTTC
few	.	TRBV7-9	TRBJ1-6	CASSFEPPNSPLHF	TGTGCCAGCAGCTTTGAACCCCCTAATTCACCCCTCCACTTT
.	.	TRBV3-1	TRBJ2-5	CASSQEVVQETQYF	TGTGCCAGCAGCCAAGAGGTCGTCCAAGAGACCCAGTACTTC
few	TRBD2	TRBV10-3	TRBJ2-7	CAISESLLAGSWYEQYF	TGTGCCATCAGTGAGTCCTTACTAGCGGGGTCCTGGTACGAGCAGTACTTC